The TCR beta chain described here comes from a study of T cells in Graves' hyperthyroidism and ophthalmopathy. Whole-study results and caveats: Separating ophthalmopathy from stable hyperthyroidism was achieved by a 13 V-J model.

This clonotype appeared a few times. The antigen remains unidentified. Diagnostic assessment was based on clinical symptoms, serum thyroxine and TRAb, thyroid ultrasound and orbital computed tomography. The PBMCs had their origin in around 10 ml of fresh peripheral blood. RNA transcripts were the template for amplifying TCR beta CDR3 regions. The study used the HTBI primer set for a first-round RT-PCR of the TCR CDR3. TCRdb independently ran MiXCR on the multiplex PCR reads; one entry per CDR3 protein. The table lists some 560,000 distinct CDR3 sequences, about 15% of them singletons. Germline CDR1 LGHDT, CDR2 YNNKEL (reference sequence). The germline V and J ends were trimmed by 2 bases and 5 bases, with 9 bases remaining between them. The CDR3 is 14 residues long.

This clonotype originated in a woman in her thirties with Graves' hyperthyroidism. The rearrangement joins TRBV3-1 to TRBJ1-4, with TRBD1 as a possible D gene (5 bases). The sequenced material came from blood. The CDR3 here is CASSQKGSNEKLFF. The CDR3 coding sequence is TGTGCCAGCAGCCAAAAGGGGTCAAATGAAAAACTGTTTTTT.